The sequence of this T cell receptor (beta chain) was determined in a study of T cell repertoires in cytomegalovirus infection. Study-wide background: The authors used CMV epitopes that were HLA-C-restricted (recently identified) and HLA-B-restricted (well studied).

CDR3 length: 15 amino acids. Trimming removed 2 bases from V and 2 bases from J, with 12 bases in between. CDR1 is SGHNT and CDR2 is YENEEA in the germline V gene. Study-wide points: Clonotype analysis showed dominance of the ex vivo response by HLA-C-restricted CMV-specific TCR beta clonotypes.

Concerning this clonotype itself: Its antigen is currently unknown.

A single record per CDR3 protein comes from TCRdb applying MiXCR to the reads. The data hold tens of thousands of distinct CDR3 sequences, with 25% to 30% observed a single time. The clonotype comes from a human donor in good health (CMV status not recorded). Some clones in this sample may be carry-over from other donors' samples. This sequence joins TRBV11-3 and TRBJ1-2; no clear D. The sequencing here drew on CD8+ T cells from cultured PBMCs, taken from culture after CMV antigen stimulation. CDR3 protein: CASSLTPYPNYGYTF. For the CDR3, the DNA is TGTGCCAGCAGCTTAACCCCATACCCCAACTATGGCTACACCTTC.